This T cell receptor (beta chain) was sequenced for a study of blood T cells in healthy people across ages. V shed 8 bases, J shed 4 bases, and the junction held 2 bases outside the gene matches. The germline V gene encodes CDR1 MDHEN and CDR2 SYDVKM. The CDR3 loop spans 12 amino acids. A second about 6 to 11 cycle PCR used barcoded and J-beta primers. TCRdb processed the 5' RACE reads anew with MiXCR; each CDR3 protein has one entry. The table includes 800,000 to 950,000 distinct CDR3 sequences, 25% to 30% detected once. This same sample was also part of a study on T cells of mothers and their children. That work contributes: All extracted RNA went into cDNA synthesis, about 1.4 ug per 15 ul. Evidence of persistent microchimeric T cell clones was absent.

This TCR was sampled from a woman aged 40-49 years in good health. The gene calls are TRBV28 and TRBJ1-2; 9 nucleotides match TRBD1. Sequenced sample: blood. CDR3 DNA sequence: TGTGCCAGCGGGGACAGGGTCTATGGCTACACCTTC. It encodes CASGDRVYGYTF.